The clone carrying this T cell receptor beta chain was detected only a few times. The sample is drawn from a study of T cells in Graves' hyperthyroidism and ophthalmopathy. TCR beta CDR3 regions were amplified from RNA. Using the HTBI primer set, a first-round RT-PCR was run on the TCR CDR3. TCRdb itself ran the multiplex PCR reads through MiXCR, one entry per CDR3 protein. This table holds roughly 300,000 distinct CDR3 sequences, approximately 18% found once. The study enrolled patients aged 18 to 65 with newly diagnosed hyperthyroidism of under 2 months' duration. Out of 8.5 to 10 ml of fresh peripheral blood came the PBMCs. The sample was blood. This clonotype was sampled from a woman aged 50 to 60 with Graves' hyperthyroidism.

The CDR3 nucleotides are TGTGCCAGCAGTGAAGCGCCAGGGGGCAGCGATCAGCCCCAGCATTTT. Translation gives CASSEAPGGSDQPQHF. The chain combines TRBV6-1 with TRBJ1-5; 8 nucleotides match TRBD1. Germline assignment: CDR1 MNHNS and CDR2 SASEGT. This CDR3 is built from 16 residues. V lost 0 bases and J lost 5; bases outside the gene matches: 6.